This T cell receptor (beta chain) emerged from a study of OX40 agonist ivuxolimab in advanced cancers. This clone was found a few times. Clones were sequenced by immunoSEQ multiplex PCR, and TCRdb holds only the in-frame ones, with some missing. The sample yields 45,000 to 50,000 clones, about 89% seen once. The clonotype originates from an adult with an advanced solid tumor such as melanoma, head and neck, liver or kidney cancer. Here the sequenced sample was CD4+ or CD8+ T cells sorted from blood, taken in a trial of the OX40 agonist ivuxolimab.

Written as DNA, the CDR3 is TGCGCCAGCAGCCAAGAATTTGCGGTGCTGAGCTCCTACAATGAGCAGTTCTTC. This encodes CASSQEFAVLSSYNEQFF. The chain links TRBV4-1 to TRBJ2-1; unclear D gene. This CDR3 spans 18 amino acids. The germline V gene has CDR1 MGHRA and CDR2 YSYEKL. V lost 0 bases and J lost 0, with 15 bases in between.